The 11 T cell receptor beta chains listed next were all sequenced from one sample in a study of blood T cells in healthy people across ages. Primed by a sample-barcoded 5' primer and a J-beta primer mix, a second PCR proceeded for about 6 to 12 cycles. TCRdb reanalysed the 5' RACE reads using MiXCR and keeps one entry per CDR3 protein. Altogether hundreds of thousands of distinct CDR3 sequences are present, 40% to 45% being singletons, with the ten largest covering 30%. The sequenced material came from blood. The receptors were gathered from a man at least 80 years old in good health.

This rearrangement joins TRBV20-1 to TRBJ2-2; D is perhaps TRBD2 (6 bases). This CDR3 region has 19 residues. CDR1 and CDR2 from the germline V gene are DFQATT and SNEGSKA (reference sequence). Trimming left V 0 bases short and J 0 bases short, with 20 bases between. CDR3 sequence reads: CSARDPSRPSASNTGELFF. CDR3 nucleotides: TGCAGTGCTAGAGATCCATCCCGGCCTAGCGCATCGAACACCGGGGAGCTGTTTTTT.

This clonotype showed up just a few times. The chain uses TRBV7-9 and TRBJ2-1; 9 bases are shared with TRBD2. The CDR3 contains 15 residues. The germline CDR1 and CDR2 sequences are SEHNR and FQNEAQ (reference sequence). J gave up 6 bases and V 1 base, and 4 bases lay outside the gene matches. Here the CDR3 reads CASSLVGGGANEQFF. CDR3 sequence (DNA): TGTGCCAGCAGCTTAGTGGGCGGGGGGGCCAATGAGCAGTTCTTC.

This chain links TRBV7-2 with TRBJ2-7; D call uncertain. Germline V gives CDR1 SGHTA, CDR2 FQGNSA. V lost 1 base and J lost 0, with 7 bases in between. The CDR3 contains 14 residues. As DNA, the CDR3 is TGTGCCAGCAGCTTAGAAGCTCCCTCCTACGAGCAGTACTTC. This encodes CASSLEAPSYEQYF.

The chain has TRBV4-1 and TRBJ2-7; 7 bases are a match to TRBD2. The CDR3 runs to 17 residues. The V and J ends lost 0 bases and 2 bases, in that order; junction bases with no gene match: 10. Germline V gives CDR1 MGHRA, CDR2 YSYEKL. CDR3 coding DNA: TGCGCCAGCAGCCAAGATTGGAATAGCGGGCGAACCTACGAGCAGTACTTC. Protein sequence: CASSQDWNSGRTYEQYF.

The chain is built from TRBV20-1 and TRBJ1-5; 8 bases match TRBD1. CDR1 is DFQATT and CDR2 is SNEGSKA in the germline V gene (reference sequence). The CDR3 is 12 amino acids. V lost 6 bases and J lost 9; bases outside the gene matches: 7. The CDR3, as DNA: TGCAGTGCCCGGACAGGGTTCGGGCCCCAGCATTTT. It specifies CSARTGFGPQHF.

This rearrangement joins TRBV30 to TRBJ2-3, with D perhaps given as TRBD1 or TRBD2 (5 bases each). Trimming took 4 bases from V and 6 from J, leaving 20 bases between them. This CDR3 contains 15 residues. Germline V gene data show CDR1 as GTSNPN and CDR2 as SVGIG (reference sequence). CDR3 residues: CAWTGPLAGQDTQYF. The CDR3 DNA reads as TGTGCCTGGACGGGACCCCTGGCCGGGCAGGATACGCAGTATTTT.

The V gene is TRBV4-2, the J gene TRBJ2-1; TRBD2 is a possible D gene (6 bases). Germline CDR1 is LGHNA and CDR2 is YNFKEQ. CDR3 length equals 14 residues. The V gene lost 0 bases and the J gene lost 8 bases, with 11 bases spanning the gap. Written as DNA, the CDR3 is TGTGCCAGCAGCCAAGATTCGGAGGGCCATGAGCAGTTCTTC. Residues: CASSQDSEGHEQFF.

This clonotype has only a few counts. J is TRBJ2-7 and V is TRBV7-2; no clear D gene. The CDR3 contains 12 residues. Trimming took off 1 base at V and 3 bases at J, with 4 bases between the two ends. Per the germline V gene, CDR1 is SGHTA and CDR2 is FQGNSA. This chain's CDR3 is CASSLDYYEQYF. CDR3 coding DNA: TGTGCCAGCAGCTTAGACTACTACGAGCAGTACTTC. Full variable domain (outside the CDR3, taken from reference TRBV7-2 and TRBJ2-7): GAGVSQSPSNKVTEKGKDVELRCDPISGHTALYWYRQSLGQGLEFLIYFQGNSAPDKSGLPSDRFSAERTGGSVSTLTIQRTQQEDSAVYLCASSLDYYEQYFGPGTRLTVT.

This chain uses TRBV20-1 with TRBJ2-1; 11 positions match TRBD2. This CDR3 has 18 amino acids. Germline values: CDR1 DFQATT, CDR2 SNEGSKA (reference sequence). V shed 6 bases, J shed 7 bases, and the junction held 20 bases outside the gene matches. CDR3 sequence: CSADPGTSGGGLGNEQFF. CDR3 in DNA: TGCAGTGCCGACCCAGGGACTAGCGGAGGGGGCCTAGGGAATGAGCAGTTCTTC.

The table lists this clonotype with many counts. The V gene is TRBV4-2, the J gene TRBJ2-3; D not resolved. This CDR3 comprises 15 residues. The V and J ends lost 4 bases and 4 bases respectively, with 15 bases between them. Germline V lookup: CDR1 LGHNA, CDR2 YNFKEQ. Here the CDR3 DNA reads TGTGCCAGCAGCCTCTCCCCGCCCGGTTCAGATACGCAGTATTTT. Translated: CASSLSPPGSDTQYF.

This chain's CDR3 is CSAPLSGTDYNEQFF. CDR3 coding DNA: TGCAGTGCGCCCCTGTCCGGGACTGACTACAATGAGCAGTTCTTC. The chain carries TRBV20-1 and TRBJ2-1; possibly TRBD2 for D (6 bases). The germline gives CDR1 DFQATT, CDR2 SNEGSKA (reference sequence). This CDR3 contains 15 residues. Between the trimmed V and J ends, which lost 6 bases and 3 bases, there was a span of 18 bases.